This TCR beta chain appears in the sequencing data of a study of blood T cell repertoires in COVID-19. This CDR3 has 16 amino acids. Germline values: CDR1 MNHEY, CDR2 SMNVEV (reference sequence). Trimming at V came to 4 bases and at J to 6 bases, leaving 15 bases not matched to a gene. This clone was found once. Per the original methods: Scientists estimated how many nucleated cells there were by amplifying reference gene primers. Profiled with immunoSEQ multiplex PCR; TCRdb holds only in-frame clones, not every one. Clone size and V and J calls were adopted from that table, with D and trimming inferred from the DNA. The repertoire includes around 70,000 clones, about 86% of them detected once, and 9.5% to 15% sits in the top ten.

Sequenced material: peripheral blood. The rearrangement joins TRBV27 to TRBJ2-7; 7 bases line up with TRBD2. This receptor was taken from a human donor in a cohort sampled during active COVID-19. The DNA for the CDR3 is TGTGCCAGCAGTTCACCCCAGGGAGGGGCAATAGGCGAGCAGTACTTC. It encodes CASSSPQGGAIGEQYF.